This TCR beta chain was recovered during a study of cytomegalovirus exposure and HLA in healthy donors. Overall study: Prior work identified roughly 120 million unique TCR beta sequences in approximately 200 million T cells. Points from the study as a whole: A later analysis found common viral pathogens apparently linked to several of the most significant clusters. It has been reported that TCR beta sequences accurately predicted the HLA-A and HLA-B alleles of most subjects.

Remarks on this clone: Its antigen is still unknown.

The donors were healthy bone marrow donors. 13 Jbeta primers and 60 Vbeta primers were used for the PCR. Here immunoSEQ multiplex PCR was the method, and the copy in TCRdb shows in-frame clones only, minus some. The data contain some 160,000 clones, approximately 80% of them singletons. The V gene's germline CDR1 is LGHNA and CDR2 YNFKEQ. The V gene lost 0 bases and the J gene lost 9 bases, with 24 bases spanning the gap. This CDR3 has 18 amino acids. The material sequenced was PBMCs. This TCR came from a male donor in good health and CMV-seropositive. The chain employs TRBV4-2 and TRBJ2-1, with D perhaps matching TRBD2 (6 bases). The CDR3, as DNA: TGTGCCAGCAGCCAAGATCCCCGGTGGGGGGAGCCCCGACGTGAGCAGTTCTTC. Its protein is CASSQDPRWGEPRREQFF.